The 8 T cell receptor beta chains below were found in one sample sequenced in a study of cytotoxic CD8 clonotypes in ibrutinib-treated CLL (dated by TCRdb to about 2021). This specimen's time point label, interpreted: about a year on ibrutinib. The method behind the library was the immunoSEQ multiplex PCR assay. In TCRdb, the immuneACCESS table is reduced to in-frame sequences with V and J assigned. These tables do not hold every clone; where another copy was compared, an unresolved V gene accounts for under half, and the others remain unexplained. The sample table holds roughly 160,000 clones, of which around 84% were seen once. Jointly, the top ten make up about 2.1% of the sample. Sequencing was performed on PBMCs, taken after 12 months of ibrutinib treatment. The receptors were sampled from a human donor with chronic lymphocytic leukemia.

The chain links TRBV6-1 to TRBJ1-3, with D perhaps matching TRBD1 (5 bases). CDR1 and CDR2 (germline): MNHNS, SASEGT. The V end was cut by 1 base, the J end by 4 bases, with 14 bases between. The CDR3 runs 16 residues. The CDR3 coding sequence is TGTGCCAGCAGTGAAGATTTTCCGGGGCCGGGAAACACCATATATTTT. Translated, it gives CASSEDFPGPGNTIYF.

V usage is TRBV9 and J usage is TRBJ2-7; D is uncertain. Germline V gene data show CDR1 as SGDLS and CDR2 as YYNGEE. The CDR3 totals 12 residues. Trimming took 4 bases from V and 6 from J, leaving 11 bases between them. The CDR3 sequence: CASSSGAGEQYF. The CDR3 coding sequence is TGTGCCAGCAGCTCAGGAGCTGGCGAGCAGTACTTC.

The chain recombines TRBV7-8 with TRBJ2-1, with D perhaps matching TRBD2 (6 bases). The CDR3 spans 14 residues. Germline V gene data show CDR1 as SGHVS and CDR2 as FQNEAQ. V dropped 5 bases and J dropped 4 bases, with 12 bases sitting between them. CDR3 loop: CASSMKAGYNEQFF. The CDR3 nucleotides are TGTGCCAGCAGCATGAAAGCGGGTTACAATGAGCAGTTCTTC.

The V call is TRBV21-1, the J call TRBJ2-1; TRBD1 was called by the table and not checked on the DNA. TRBV21-1 is tagged as a pseudogene. The CDR3 contains 15 residues. CDR3 nucleotide sequence: TGTGCCAGCAGCAAAGTGTGGCCCCCATACAATGAGCAGTTCTTC. Its translation: CASSKVWPPYNEQFF.

This chain uses TRBV5-5 with TRBJ2-7; no reliable D call. There are 12 residues in the CDR3. V was pared by 2 bases and J by 9 bases, with 12 bases between. Germline values: CDR1 SGHKS, CDR2 YYEKEE (reference sequence). CDR3 DNA: TGTGCCAGCAGCTTTATTCAAGGCGGGCAGTACTTC. Translating gives CASSFIQGGQYF.

The J gene is TRBJ2-2, the V gene TRBV7-2; 8 bases are shared with TRBD2. There are 18 residues in the CDR3. V shed 1 base, J shed 2 bases, and the junction held 9 bases outside the gene matches. CDR1 and CDR2 from the germline V gene are SGHTA and FQGNSA. CDR3 sequence reads: CASSLGGAAGGNTGELFF. In DNA, the CDR3 is TGTGCCAGCAGCTTAGGTGGGGCGGCGGGGGGAAACACCGGGGAGCTGTTTTTT.

The CDR3 region is CASSLVQGTYNEQFF. For the CDR3, the DNA is TGCGCCAGCAGCTTGGTACAGGGCACCTACAATGAGCAGTTCTTC. The chain is built from TRBV5-1 and TRBJ2-1; a weak D match, TRBD1 (6 bases). Germline values: CDR1 SGHRS, CDR2 YFSETQ. The CDR3 loop spans 15 amino acids. Trimming took off 0 bases at V and 2 bases at J, with 9 bases between the two ends.

The genes are TRBV19 and TRBJ2-2, with 10 bases fitting TRBD1. Germline CDR1 and CDR2: LNHDA and SQIVND (reference sequence). CDR3 length: 14 amino acids. J lost 6 bases, V lost 6 bases, and 4 bases had no gene match. CDR3 sequence: CASRGTGVAGELFF. CDR3 in DNA: TGTGCCAGTAGGGGGACAGGGGTGGCCGGGGAGCTGTTTTTT.